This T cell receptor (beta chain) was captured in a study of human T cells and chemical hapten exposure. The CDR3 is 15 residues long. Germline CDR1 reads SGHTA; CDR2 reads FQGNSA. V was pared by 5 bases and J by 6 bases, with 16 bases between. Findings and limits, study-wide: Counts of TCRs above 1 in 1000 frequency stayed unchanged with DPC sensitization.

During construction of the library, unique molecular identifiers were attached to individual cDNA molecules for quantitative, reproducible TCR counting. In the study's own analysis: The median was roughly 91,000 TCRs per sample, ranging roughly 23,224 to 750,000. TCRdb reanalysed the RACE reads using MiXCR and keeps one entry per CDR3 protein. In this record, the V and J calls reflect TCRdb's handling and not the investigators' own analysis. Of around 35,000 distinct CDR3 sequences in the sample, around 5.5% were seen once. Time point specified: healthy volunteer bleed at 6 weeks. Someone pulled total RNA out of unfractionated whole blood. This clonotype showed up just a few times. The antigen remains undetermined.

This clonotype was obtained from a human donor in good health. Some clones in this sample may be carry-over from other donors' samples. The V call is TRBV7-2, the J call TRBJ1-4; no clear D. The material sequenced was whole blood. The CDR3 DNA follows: TGTGCCAGCAGCCCCCAGGAGGGCTGGTATGAAAAACTGTTTTTT. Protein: CASSPQEGWYEKLFF.